Listed below are T cell receptor beta chains from one sample, sequenced in a study of cytomegalovirus exposure and HLA in healthy donors. Sequencing was performed with immunoSEQ multiplex PCR; in TCRdb, only in-frame clones are kept and a portion is missing. The sample lists about 170,000 clones, more than 70% occurring once. Sample: PBMCs. The receptors stem from a boy aged 2 to 10 in good health and CMV-seronegative. Both conserved end residues are part of each CDR3. Only some rows state a clone size, as once, few, many or a class for expanded clones.

CASSPNLGFGGSSYEQYF,TRBJ2-7,.,TRBV11-2
CASSPREDGANVLTF,TRBJ2-6,.,TRBV7-6
CASSIGYRGADYGYTF,TRBJ1-2,.,TRBV19
CASSDEPGRGSEKLFF,TRBJ1-4,.,TRBV6-1
CASSISIGGADTQYF,TRBJ2-3,few,TRBV19
CASRDHPQQGEQYF,TRBJ2-5,.,TRBV4-1
CAISSGSKDTQYF,TRBJ2-3,.,TRBV10-3
CASSKSQGYGYTF,TRBJ1-2,few,TRBV2
CASSRQGAGEQYF,TRBJ2-7,.,TRBV11-2
CASSSTSLGAYEQYF,TRBJ2-7,.,TRBV5-1
CASSQPGPQGGKLFF,TRBJ1-4,.,TRBV7-9
CASSRTQGNTEAFF,TRBJ1-1,.,TRBV5-1
CANSLTTGRETQYF,TRBJ2-5,once,TRBV4-1